This entry lists 22 T cell receptor delta chains sequenced from one sample in a study of γδ T cells in repeated Plasmodium falciparum infection. Gammadelta T cells were flow-sorted from PBMC into Vgamma9/Vdelta2+ and Vdelta2-negative populations for bulk analysis. TCRdb re-called the multiplex PCR reads using CATT. This table holds tens of thousands of delta-chain clones, over 0.75% found once. The sequenced sample was gamma-delta T cells from blood. These receptors were taken from a pool of human donors (malaria-infected and uninfected, not separated).

On this clone itself: With a far larger clone one base away, a read error is the likely cause. The sample carries other DNA sequences with the same CDR3. V usage is TRDV2 and J usage is TRDJ1, with 9 bases lining up with TRDD3. The J gene comes from matching the DNA to germline here; TCRdb lacks it. The germline gives CDR1 GEAIGNYY, CDR2 EKD. Trimming at V came to 7 bases and at J to 0 bases, leaving 17 bases not matched to a gene. This CDR3 contains 18 residues. The CDR3 region has the DNA TGTGCCTGCGACCTGGTACTGGGGGACACCCGATACACCGATAAACTCATCTTT. Its translation: CACDLVLGDTRYTDKLIF.

Note on this clone: This likely reflects a read error, since a far larger clone is one base away. This CDR3 is also generated by other DNA sequences in the sample. The J gene call is TRDJ1, but no V gene call exists; TRDD3 was called by the table and not checked on the DNA. The CDR3 sequence is 16 residues long. The CDR3 coding sequence is TGTGCTCTCGGGGAAGTACCCGCCTATACCACCGATAAACTCATCTTT. As protein: CALGEVPAYTTDKLIF.

As concerns this clone: The protein TCRdb gives is from a much larger clone and does not agree with this DNA's translation at residue 5, likely a read error; the protein shown here comes from the DNA. The chain carries TRDV1 and TRDJ1; 13 positions agree with TRDD3. Assignment of the J gene here rests on matching the DNA to germline, because TCRdb gives none. This CDR3 spans 22 amino acids. From germline, CDR1 is TSWWSYY and CDR2 QGS. Trimming at V came to 4 bases and at J to 3 bases, leaving 23 bases not matched to a gene. CDR3 loop: CALGGLLPTKYWGIRGADKLIF. Here the CDR3 DNA reads TGTGCTCTTGGGGGACTCCTTCCTACTAAGTACTGGGGGATACGAGGGGCCGATAAACTCATCTTT.

Ten or more counts support this clone. TCRdb has a much larger clone's protein, which differs at residue 6 from the translation of this DNA, likely because of a read error; what is shown is the protein translated from the DNA. The chain employs TRDV3 and TRDJ1; possibly TRDD3 for D (5 bases). This CDR3 region has 14 residues. The germline V gene encodes CDR1 TVYSNPD and CDR2 GDNSRS (reference sequence). V was cut by 3 bases and J by 6 bases, with 20 bases left in between. CDR3 region: CAFLYAGKGNKLIF. The DNA for the CDR3 is TGTGCCTTCCTATATGCTGGGAAGGGTAATAAACTCATCTTT.

In this sample, this clone turned up many times. This chain connects TRDV2 to TRDJ1, with TRDD3 identical over 7 bases. V was clipped by 0 bases and J by 0 bases; unmatched bases: 9. There are 17 residues in the CDR3. The V gene's germline CDR1 is GEAIGNYY and CDR2 EKD. This CDR3 reads CACDTGEGGIHTDKLIF. As DNA, the CDR3 is TGTGCCTGTGACACCGGCGAGGGGGGGATTCACACCGATAAACTCATCTTT.

This clone was picked up a small number of times. TCRdb lists the protein of a much larger clone for this DNA, which differs at residue 11, so this is likely a read error; the protein given here is translated from the DNA itself. No J gene was assigned, while the V gene was called as TRDV1; the DNA was not compared with TRDD3, the D call given in the table. Looked up from germline, CDR1 is TSWWSYY and CDR2 is QGS. This CDR3 region has 13 residues. The CDR3 spells CALGEGVRGLPIF. CDR3 in DNA: TGTGCTCTTGGGGAAGGGGTACGGGGTTTACCCATCTTT.

This clone was seen many times. A much larger clone differs from this one at a single base, so this may be a read error. The same CDR3 is also encoded by other DNA sequences in this sample. The gene calls are TRDV1 and TRDJ1; a weak D match, TRDD3 (5 bases). CDR3 length equals 20 residues. In germline, CDR1 is TSWWSYY, CDR2 QGS. The CDR3 nucleotides are TGCGCTCTTGGGGAACCCCTCTTCGGTGTGGAACCGTTTTGGACCGATAAACTCATCTTT. The encoded protein is CALGEPLFGVEPFWTDKLIF.

This clone was observed a handful of times. A far larger clone is off by one base, so a read error is likely. At the DNA level, this CDR3 is encoded by other sequences in the same sample as well. The chain uses TRDV2 and TRDJ1; TRDD3 matches 10 bases. No J gene is reported in TCRdb; it was inferred here by comparing the DNA with germline. Germline lookup yields CDR1 GEAIGNYY and CDR2 EKD. The CDR3 runs to 22 residues. With V trimmed by 0 bases and J by 0 bases, 21 bases remained unmatched. The CDR3 loop is CACDTGQYWGIPSLRYTDKLIF. The CDR3 DNA reads as TGTGCCTGTGACACCGGACAATACTGGGGGATCCCTTCCCTCCGGTACACCGATAAACTCATCTTT.

Details on this clone: This sequence is one base from a far larger clone and is likely a read error. Within the sample, other DNA sequences also encode this same CDR3. V and J are TRDV2 and TRDJ1, with TRDD3 matching over 9 bases. Germline matching of the DNA provided the J gene here, since TCRdb leaves it blank. This CDR3 comprises 19 residues. V lost 0 bases, J lost 0 bases, and 13 bases stayed unmatched. Germline lookup yields CDR1 GEAIGNYY and CDR2 EKD. CDR3: CACDTGLGDSQFYTDKLIF. The CDR3 DNA follows: TGTGCCTGTGACACCGGTCTGGGGGATTCCCAATTTTACACCGATAAACTCATCTTT.

This clone was observed a few times. This clone may be a read error of a much larger clone one base away. This specimen includes other DNA sequences encoding the same CDR3. The chain is built from TRDV2 and TRDJ1; no clear D gene. The CDR3 runs 16 residues. CDR1 and CDR2 (germline): GEAIGNYY, EKD. The CDR3 reads CACDTVIRAGTDKLIF. In DNA, the CDR3 is TGTGCCTGTGACACCGTTATTCGTGCGGGCACCGACAAACTCATCTTT.

This clone was counted between two and nine times. A read error likely explains why the TCRdb protein, taken from a much larger clone, differs from this DNA's translation at residue 16; the protein shown is translated from the DNA. V is TRDV2 and J is TRDJ1; no definite D call. Per germline, CDR1 GEAIGNYY and CDR2 EKD. The CDR3 has 17 amino acids. The DNA for the CDR3 is TGTGCCTGTGACACTGGTCGTCCCGAGGCAATCTCCGATAAACTCACCTTT. Its protein is CACDTGRPEAISDKLTF.

There are a few counts of this clone. This likely stems from a read error, as it lies one base from a far larger clone. Additional DNA sequences in this sample encode the identical CDR3. No J gene was called, and the V gene is TRDV1; the table's D gene call, TRDD3, was not cross checked with the DNA. The CDR3 runs to 15 residues. Germline loops: CDR1 TSWWSYY, CDR2 QGS. In DNA form, the CDR3 reads TGTGCTCTTGGGGAGACTCCTCACAGGAGGGATCACCTCATCTTT. The encoded protein is CALGETPHRRDHLIF.

This clone was observed a handful of times. A far larger clone is a single base away, which makes a read error likely. The gene calls are TRDV1 and TRDJ1, with 12 bases lining up with TRDD3. Germline trimming cut 0 bases from V and 3 bases from J; bases unmatched to any gene: 38. Germline V gene lookup returns CDR1 TSWWSYY and CDR2 QGS. The CDR3 extends over 28 amino acids. CDR3 in DNA: TGTGCTCTTGGGGAACTAGGGCCTACTACCCACTGGGGGATACCCCGTAATCTGCTAAATCCGAGGGCCGATAAACTCATCTTT. This gives the protein CALGELGPTTHWGIPRNLLNPRADKLIF.

Turning to this clone: This is likely an artifact of a read error, given a far larger clone one base away. This sample also contains other DNA sequences that code for the same CDR3. The V gene is TRDV2, the J gene TRDJ1; TRDD2 matches 8 bases. Germline matching of the DNA provided the J gene here, since TCRdb leaves it blank. This CDR3 is 21 amino acids long. V shed 1 base, J shed 2 bases, and the junction held 23 bases outside the gene matches. Germline CDR1 and CDR2: GEAIGNYY and EKD. CDR3 amino acids: CACDTLLPRLVVGSATDKLIF. CDR3 DNA sequence: TGTGCCTGTGACACGCTCCTTCCTAGACTGGTGGTTGGCTCCGCAACCGATAAACTCATCTTT.

This clone showed up many times. A single base is all that separates this from a far larger clone, so a read error is likely. This rearrangement joins TRDV2 to TRDJ1; D possibly corresponds to TRDD3 (6 bases). The CDR3 is 14 residues long. Germline CDR1 is GEAIGNYY and CDR2 is EKD. The CDR3, as DNA: TGTGCCTGTGACGCCGTAGATACGCGAGATAAACTCACCTTT. Its translation is CACDAVDTRDKLTF.

This clone was picked up a small number of times. Only one base separates this from a far larger clonotype, so it likely reflects a read error. This specimen includes other DNA sequences encoding the same CDR3. V is TRDV2 and J is TRDJ3, with D maybe TRDD3 (6 bases). TCRdb is silent on the J gene; assignment here came from matching the DNA to germline. Germline-derived CDR1 and CDR2 are GEAIGNYY and EKD. Trimming cost V 3 bases and J 0 bases, with 38 bases left between them. The CDR3 consists of 26 residues. The CDR3 is CACDPISLQSPGDHLRNSWDTRQMFF. CDR3 sequence (DNA): TGTGCCTGTGACCCGATATCCCTTCAATCACCTGGGGACCACCTAAGAAACTCCTGGGACACCCGACAGATGTTTTTC.

Regarding this clone: A far larger clone lies a single base away; this is likely a read error. Additional DNA sequences in this sample encode the identical CDR3. V and J are TRDV1 and TRDJ1, with D possibly being TRDD3 (9 bases). Matching the DNA to germline supplied the J gene, which TCRdb does not give. CDR1 is TSWWSYY, CDR2 QGS, per germline. This CDR3 is built from 18 residues. The CDR3 sequence is CALAKGLPKGGYPDKLIF. The CDR3 nucleotides read TGCGCTCTTGCTAAGGGCCTTCCTAAAGGGGGATACCCCGATAAACTCATCTTT.

This clone was picked up a small number of times. The TCRdb record carries a much larger clone's protein, which differs from this DNA's translation at residue 18; a read error is the likely cause, and the protein listed here is the DNA translation. The V and J genes are TRDV3 and TRDJ1, with 11 bases lining up with TRDD3. TCRdb is silent on the J gene; assignment here came from matching the DNA to germline. The CDR3 length is 24 residues. Germline loops: CDR1 TVYSNPD, CDR2 GDNSRS (reference sequence). V lost 2 bases and J lost 0; bases outside the gene matches: 32. CDR3 nucleotides: TGTGCCTTTTCAGTTCAAGACTGGGGGATATACCACTCCGCTACAGTATTCAACACCGATAAACTCATCTTT. Its translation is CAFSVQDWGIYHSATVFNTDKLIF.

Details on this clone: The TCRdb protein, from a much larger clone, departs from this DNA's translation at residue 7, likely by read error; the protein shown derives from the DNA. V is TRDV1 and J is TRDJ1, with D unclear. The CDR3 has 19 amino acids. Trimming pared 4 bases from V and 0 bases from J, leaving 24 bases between. The germline gives CDR1 TSWWSYY, CDR2 QGS. Here the CDR3 reads CALGGRKNRSCRDTDKLIF. CDR3 nucleotides: TGTGCTCTTGGGGGACGTAAAAACCGCTCGTGTAGGGACACCGATAAACTCATCTTT.

The table lists this clone with many counts. Since a far larger clone is one base different, this is likely a read error. The sample contains more than one DNA sequence encoding this CDR3. The chain combines TRDV2 with TRDJ1; TRDD3 matches at 8 bases. The J gene, left out of TCRdb, was set here by checking the DNA against germline. This CDR3 contains 17 residues. Germline loops: CDR1 GEAIGNYY, CDR2 EKD. With 7 bases clipped from V and 0 bases from J, the junction kept 15 bases outside the gene matches. CDR3 sequence (DNA): TGTGCCTGCGACTCCGTACTGGGGGCTAGAAACACCGATAAACTCATCTTT. This gives the protein CACDSVLGARNTDKLIF.

This clone was picked up a small number of times. This DNA's translation and the protein TCRdb lists, from a much larger clone, do not match at residue 15, likely due to a read error; the protein shown is translated from the DNA. The CDR3 bases are TGTGCTCTTGGGGATCCGGGACCCCCACACCCCCTTTGCACCGTTAAACTCATCTTT. This gives the protein CALGDPGPPHPLCTVKLIF. V usage is TRDV1 and J usage is TRDJ1; D ambiguous. No J gene is reported in TCRdb; it was inferred here by comparing the DNA with germline. Germline-derived CDR1 and CDR2 are TSWWSYY and QGS. The CDR3 runs to 19 residues.

Of note for this clone: This likely reflects a read error, since a far larger clone is one base away. This sample includes further DNA sequences coding for the same CDR3. There is no J gene call, but TRDV2 is given as the V gene; the table gives TRDD3 as D, unverified against the DNA. Germline V gene lookup returns CDR1 GEAIGNYY and CDR2 EKD. The CDR3 is made up of 16 amino acids. CDR3 DNA sequence: TGTGCCTGTGACACCGGGGGATACGGCTACACCGATAAACTCATCTTC. Amino acid sequence: CACDTGGYGYTDKLIF.